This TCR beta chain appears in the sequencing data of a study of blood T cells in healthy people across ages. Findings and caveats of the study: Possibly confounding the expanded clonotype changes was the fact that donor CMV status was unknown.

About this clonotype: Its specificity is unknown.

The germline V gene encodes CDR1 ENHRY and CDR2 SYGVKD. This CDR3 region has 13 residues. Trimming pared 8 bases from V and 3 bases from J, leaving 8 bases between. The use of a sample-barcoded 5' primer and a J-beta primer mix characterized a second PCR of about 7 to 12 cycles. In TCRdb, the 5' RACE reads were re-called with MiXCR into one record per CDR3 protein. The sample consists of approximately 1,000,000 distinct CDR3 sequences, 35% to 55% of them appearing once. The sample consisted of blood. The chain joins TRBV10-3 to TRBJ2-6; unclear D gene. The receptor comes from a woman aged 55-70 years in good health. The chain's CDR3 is CAIFVSGANVLTF. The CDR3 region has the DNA TGTGCCATCTTCGTGAGTGGGGCCAACGTCCTGACTTTC.